This TCR beta chain was observed in a study of CD8+CD57+ T cells in acquired aplastic anemia. An expansion of CD8+CD57+ cells by flow cytometry had been shown in patients chosen for sequencing. Every patient was diagnosed with severe acquired aplastic anemia. Genomic DNA constituted the template upon which TCR beta VDJ and CDR3 profiling was performed. TCRdb reprocessed the reads via MiXCR and lists one record per CDR3 protein. The data show about 180,000 distinct CDR3 sequences, around half seen once. This clonotype was counted at least ten times. Trimming removed 6 bases at V and 4 bases at J, with 7 bases between. Germline CDR1 reads MNHNS; CDR2 reads SASEGT. This CDR3 has 11 residues.

This clonotype originated in a human donor with aplastic anemia. The sequenced sample consisted of sorted CD4+, CD8+, or CD8+CD57+ T cells (not recorded which) from PBMCs. The J gene is TRBJ2-7, the V gene TRBV6-1; D is ambiguous. The CDR3 DNA reads as TGTGCCAGCAGGCTGACTTACGAGCAGTACTTC. This gives the protein CASRLTYEQYF.